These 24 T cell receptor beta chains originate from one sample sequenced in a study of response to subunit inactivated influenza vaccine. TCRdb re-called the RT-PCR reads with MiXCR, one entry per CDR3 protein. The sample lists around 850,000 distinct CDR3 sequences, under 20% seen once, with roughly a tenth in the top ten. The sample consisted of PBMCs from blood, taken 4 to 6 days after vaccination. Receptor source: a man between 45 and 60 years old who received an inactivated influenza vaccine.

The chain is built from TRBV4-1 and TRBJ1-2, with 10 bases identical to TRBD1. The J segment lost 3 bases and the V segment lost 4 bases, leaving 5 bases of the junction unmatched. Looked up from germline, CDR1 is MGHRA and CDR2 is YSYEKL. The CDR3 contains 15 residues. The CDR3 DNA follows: TGCGCCAGCAGCCCCAGGACAGGGGGTTACTATGGCTACACCTTC. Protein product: CASSPRTGGYYGYTF.

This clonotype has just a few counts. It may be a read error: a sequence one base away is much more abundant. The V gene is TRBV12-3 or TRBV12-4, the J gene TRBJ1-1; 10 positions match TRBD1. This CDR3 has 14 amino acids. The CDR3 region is CASRGTGERTEVFF. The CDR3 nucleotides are TGTGCCAGCAGAGGGACAGGGGAGAGGACTGAAGTTTTCTTT.

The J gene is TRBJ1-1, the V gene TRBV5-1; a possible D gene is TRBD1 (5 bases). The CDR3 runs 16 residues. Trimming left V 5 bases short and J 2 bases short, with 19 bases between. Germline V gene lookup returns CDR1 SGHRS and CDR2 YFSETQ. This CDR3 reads CASRIDPQGFNTEAFF. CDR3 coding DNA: TGCGCCAGCAGGATTGATCCTCAGGGATTTAACACTGAAGCTTTCTTT.

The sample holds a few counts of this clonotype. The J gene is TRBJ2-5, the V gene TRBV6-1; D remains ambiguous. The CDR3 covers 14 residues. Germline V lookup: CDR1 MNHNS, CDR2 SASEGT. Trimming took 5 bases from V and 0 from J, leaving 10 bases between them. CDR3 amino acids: CASSPRTYQETQYF. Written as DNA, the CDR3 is TGTGCCAGCAGTCCCCGGACGTACCAAGAGACCCAGTACTTC.

The DNA for the CDR3 is TGCAGTGCTACACAGATTAGCGGGAGTGGCGATGAGCAGTTCTTC. Its protein is CSATQISGSGDEQFF. V and J are TRBV20-1 and TRBJ2-1, with TRBD2 matching 9 bases. The CDR3 covers 15 residues. V lost 4 bases, J lost 8 bases, and 12 bases stayed unmatched. The germline gives CDR1 DFQATT, CDR2 SNEGSKA (reference sequence).

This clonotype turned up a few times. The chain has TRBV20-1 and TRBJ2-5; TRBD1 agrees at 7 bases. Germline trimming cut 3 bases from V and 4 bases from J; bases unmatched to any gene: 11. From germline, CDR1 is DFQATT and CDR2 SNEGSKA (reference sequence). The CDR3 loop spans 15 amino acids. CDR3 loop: CSARAGTVPPETQYF. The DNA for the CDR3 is TGCAGTGCTAGGGCAGGGACAGTTCCTCCAGAGACCCAGTACTTC.

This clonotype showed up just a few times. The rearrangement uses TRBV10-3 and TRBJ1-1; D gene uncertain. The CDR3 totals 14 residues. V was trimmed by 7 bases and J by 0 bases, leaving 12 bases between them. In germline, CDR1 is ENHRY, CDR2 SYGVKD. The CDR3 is CAITENMLNTEAFF. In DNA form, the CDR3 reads TGTGCCATCACCGAGAATATGTTGAACACTGAAGCTTTCTTT.

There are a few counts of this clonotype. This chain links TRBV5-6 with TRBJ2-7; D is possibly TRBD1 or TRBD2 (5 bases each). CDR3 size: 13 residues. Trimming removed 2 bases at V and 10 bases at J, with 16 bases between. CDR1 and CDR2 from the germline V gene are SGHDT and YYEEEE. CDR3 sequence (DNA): TGTGCCAGCAGCTTCCCAGGGACGCCGGTTCAGTACTTC. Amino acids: CASSFPGTPVQYF.

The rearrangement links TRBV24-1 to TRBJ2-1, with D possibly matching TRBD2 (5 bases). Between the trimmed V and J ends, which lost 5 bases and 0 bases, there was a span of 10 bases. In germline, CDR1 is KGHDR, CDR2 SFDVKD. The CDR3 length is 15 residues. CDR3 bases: TGTGCCACCAGTGTCAGTCGGGGCTCCTACAATGAGCAGTTCTTC. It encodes CATSVSRGSYNEQFF.

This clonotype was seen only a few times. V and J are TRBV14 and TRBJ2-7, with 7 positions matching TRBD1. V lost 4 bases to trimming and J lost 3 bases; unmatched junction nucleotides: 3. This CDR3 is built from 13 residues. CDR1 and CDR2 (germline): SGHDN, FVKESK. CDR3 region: CASSLWTGYEQYF. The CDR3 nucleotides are TGTGCCAGCAGCCTCTGGACAGGCTACGAGCAGTACTTC.

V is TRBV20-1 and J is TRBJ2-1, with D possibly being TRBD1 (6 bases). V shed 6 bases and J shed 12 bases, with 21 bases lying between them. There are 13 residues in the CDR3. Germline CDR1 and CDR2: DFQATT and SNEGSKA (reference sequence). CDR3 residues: CSALDSPIFVQFF. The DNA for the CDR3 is TGCAGTGCCTTGGACAGCCCGATTTTCGTGCAGTTCTTC.

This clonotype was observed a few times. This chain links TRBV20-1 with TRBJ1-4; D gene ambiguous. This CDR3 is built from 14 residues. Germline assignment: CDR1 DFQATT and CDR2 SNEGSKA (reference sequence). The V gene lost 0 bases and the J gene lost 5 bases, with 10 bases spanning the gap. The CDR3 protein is CSARDLQSNEKLFF. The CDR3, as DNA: TGCAGTGCTAGAGATTTACAAAGCAATGAAAAACTGTTTTTT.

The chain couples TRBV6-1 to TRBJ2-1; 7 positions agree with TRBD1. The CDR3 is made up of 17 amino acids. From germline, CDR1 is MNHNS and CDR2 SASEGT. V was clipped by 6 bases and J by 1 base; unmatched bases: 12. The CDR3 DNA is TGTGCCAGCAGCAAATGGCTAAACAGGGGATCCTACAATGAGCAGTTCTTC. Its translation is CASSKWLNRGSYNEQFF.

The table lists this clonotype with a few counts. In nucleotides, the CDR3 is TGCAGCGTTAACCCTACGGGACTAGCGGGTTCCAATGAGCAGTTCTTC. This translates into CSVNPTGLAGSNEQFF. The chain links TRBV29-1 to TRBJ2-1; 12 bases agree with TRBD2. The CDR3 is 16 amino acids. CDR1 is SQVTM and CDR2 is ANQGSEA in the germline V gene. The junction had 11 bases not matched to a gene; V was cut back by 5 bases and J by 6 bases.

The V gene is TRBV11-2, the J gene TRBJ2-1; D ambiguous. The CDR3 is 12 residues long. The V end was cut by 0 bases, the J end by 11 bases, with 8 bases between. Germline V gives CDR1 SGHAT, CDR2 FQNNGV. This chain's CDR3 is CASSLERYQQFF. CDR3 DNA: TGTGCCAGCAGCTTAGAGAGGTATCAGCAGTTCTTC.

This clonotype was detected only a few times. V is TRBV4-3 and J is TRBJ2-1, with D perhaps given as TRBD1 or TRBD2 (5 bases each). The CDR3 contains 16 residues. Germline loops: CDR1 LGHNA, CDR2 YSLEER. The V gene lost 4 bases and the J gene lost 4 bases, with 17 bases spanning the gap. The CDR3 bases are TGCGCCAGCAGCCCGGGTGGGGGATCAGGTTACAATGAGCAGTTCTTC. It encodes CASSPGGGSGYNEQFF.

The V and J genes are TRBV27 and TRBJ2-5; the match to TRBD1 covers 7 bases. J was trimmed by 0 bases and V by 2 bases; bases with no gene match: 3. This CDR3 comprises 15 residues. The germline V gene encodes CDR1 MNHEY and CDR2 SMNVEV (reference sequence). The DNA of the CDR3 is TGTGCCAGCAGTTTACTGGGACAGTACCAAGAGACCCAGTACTTC. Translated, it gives CASSLLGQYQETQYF.

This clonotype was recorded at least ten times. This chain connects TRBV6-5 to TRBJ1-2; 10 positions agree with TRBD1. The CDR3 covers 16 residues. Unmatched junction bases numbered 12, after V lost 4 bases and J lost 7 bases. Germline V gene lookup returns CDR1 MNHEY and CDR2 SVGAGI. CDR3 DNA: TGTGCCAGCAGTTCCTCCAAAGGACAGGGGGAGGTTGGCTACACCTTC. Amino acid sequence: CASSSSKGQGEVGYTF.

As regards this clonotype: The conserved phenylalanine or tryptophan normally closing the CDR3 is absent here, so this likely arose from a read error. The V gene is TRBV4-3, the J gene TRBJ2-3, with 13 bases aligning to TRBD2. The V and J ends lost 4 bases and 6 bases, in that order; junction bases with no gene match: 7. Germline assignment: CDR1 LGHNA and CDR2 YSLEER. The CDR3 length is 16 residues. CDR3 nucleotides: TGCGCCAGCAGCCCCACCGGGACTAGCGGGATCGATACGCAGTATTCT. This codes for CASSPTGTSGIDTQYS.

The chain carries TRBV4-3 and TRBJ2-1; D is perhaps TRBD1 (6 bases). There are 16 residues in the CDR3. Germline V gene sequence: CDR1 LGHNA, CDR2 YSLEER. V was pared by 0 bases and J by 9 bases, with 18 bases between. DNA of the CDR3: TGCGCCAGCAGCCAAGATCCCACAGGGCCACACGGTGAGCAGTTCTTC. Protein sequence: CASSQDPTGPHGEQFF.

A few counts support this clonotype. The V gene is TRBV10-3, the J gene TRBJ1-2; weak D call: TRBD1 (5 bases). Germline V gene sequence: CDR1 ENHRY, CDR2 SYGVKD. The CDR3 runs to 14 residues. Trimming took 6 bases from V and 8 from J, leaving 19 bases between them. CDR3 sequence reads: CAISGLTGVGGYTF. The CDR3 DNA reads TGTGCCATCAGCGGATTAACAGGCGTCGGGGGCTACACCTTC.

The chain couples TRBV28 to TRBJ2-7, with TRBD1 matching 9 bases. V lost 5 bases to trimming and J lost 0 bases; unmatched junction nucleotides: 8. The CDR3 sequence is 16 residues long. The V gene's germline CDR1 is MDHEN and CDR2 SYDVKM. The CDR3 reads CASSVGGQGGSYEQYF. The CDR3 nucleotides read TGTGCCAGCAGTGTAGGGGGACAGGGAGGCTCCTACGAGCAGTACTTC.

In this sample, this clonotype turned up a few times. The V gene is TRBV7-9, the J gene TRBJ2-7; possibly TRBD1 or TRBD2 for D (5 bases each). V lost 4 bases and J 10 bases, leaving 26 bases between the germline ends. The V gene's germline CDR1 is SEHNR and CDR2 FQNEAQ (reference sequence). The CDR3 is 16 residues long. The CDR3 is CASSSKIVPGWGNQYF. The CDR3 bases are TGTGCCAGCAGCTCGAAGATCGTGCCAGGTTGGGGGAACCAGTACTTC.

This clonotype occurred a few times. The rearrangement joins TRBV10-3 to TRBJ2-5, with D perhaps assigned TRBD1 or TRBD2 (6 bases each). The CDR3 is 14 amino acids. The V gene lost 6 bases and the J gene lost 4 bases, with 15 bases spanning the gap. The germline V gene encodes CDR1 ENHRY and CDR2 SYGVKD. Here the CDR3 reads CAIRKQQGGETQYF. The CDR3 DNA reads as TGTGCCATCAGGAAACAACAGGGAGGAGAGACCCAGTACTTC.